The clone carrying this TCR beta chain was observed many times. Antigen specificity is unknown. The CDR3 extends over 15 amino acids. Germline CDR1 KGHDR, CDR2 SFDVKD. V was pared by 7 bases and J by 0 bases, with 9 bases between. Where ophthalmopathy was present, donors had moderate-to-severe activity, CAS ≥3, NOSPECS ≥4 and duration under 3 months. The study excluded patients with other autoimmune diseases, uncontrolled infections, pregnancy or lactation. As diagnostic evidence, clinical symptoms, serum thyroxine, TRAb, thyroid ultrasound and orbital computed tomography were relied upon. The sample comes from a study of Graves' ophthalmopathy and Graves' hyperthyroidism. Study-level points and caveats: As the model predicted ophthalmopathy progression, it achieved a sensitivity of around 71% and a specificity of 72.22%.

The study amplified TCR beta CDR3 regions using RNA transcripts. A first-round RT-PCR used HTBI primers, followed by a second-round multiplex PCR. TCRdb reanalysed the multiplex PCR reads using MiXCR and keeps one entry per CDR3 protein. The sample lists 200,000 to 300,000 distinct CDR3 sequences; about 46% were seen once. The sample was peripheral blood. The chain carries TRBV24-1 and TRBJ2-6; D is unclear. The clonotype originates from an adult man with Graves' ophthalmopathy. CDR3 sequence: CATSALISGANVLTF. The CDR3 DNA is TGTGCCACCAGCGCTCTGATCTCTGGGGCCAACGTCCTGACTTTC.